This T cell receptor (beta chain) originates from a study of T cells in localized non-small cell lung cancer. Produced via immunoSEQ multiplex PCR; TCRdb's table is partial and in-frame only. The sample shows around 41,000 clones, approximately 91% of them seen only once. This CDR3 comprises 14 residues. V gave up 6 bases and J gave up 4 bases; unmatched junction bases: 7. Germline V gene data show CDR1 as LNHDA and CDR2 as SQIVND (reference sequence). J is TRBJ2-5 and V is TRBV19, with 8 bases fitting TRBD2. The sequences come from peripheral blood, collected before any cancer treatment. This receptor was identified in a female donor older than 55 with stage I squamous cell lung carcinoma. The CDR3 protein is CASSRAGAGETQYF. CDR3 coding DNA: TGTGCCAGTAGCCGAGCGGGGGCCGGAGAGACCCAGTACTTC.